This T cell receptor beta chain came from a study of CD8+ T cells in alopecia areata. The sample's treatment: oral pan-JAK inhibitor, 5-10 mg twice daily. The authors extracted RNA and reverse transcribed it into cDNA as the sequencing template. TCRdb keeps only in-frame clones here, not all; method: immunoSEQ multiplex PCR. The sample lists hundreds of thousands of clones; approximately 65% were seen once. Germline values: CDR1 GTSNPN, CDR2 SVGIG (reference sequence). CDR3 length equals 11 residues. Trimming shortened V by 3 bases and J by 13 bases, and 13 bases separated the two germline ends. The chain carries TRBV30 and TRBJ2-1; perhaps TRBD1 as D (6 bases). The source is a human donor with alopecia areata. The material sequenced was CD4+ T cells sorted from blood, taken at week 44, from a patient treated with tofacitinib. DNA for the CDR3: TGTGCCTGGAGGTTGGGCAGGGGACAGTTCTTC. This gives the protein CAWRLGRGQFF.